A single sample is the source of the 2 T cell receptor beta chains below, sequenced in a study of CD8 T cells in ankylosing spondylitis. General observations from the study: Among TCR beta sequences, a motif of about 8 highly homologous variants appeared characteristic of ankylosing spondylitis blood.

These receptors have no identified antigens. TCRdb re-derived calls from the 5' RACE reads in MiXCR, one entry per CDR3 protein. Of roughly 700,000 distinct CDR3 sequences in the sample, under 20% were seen once. Sequences were obtained from blood, either unsorted or a sorted T cell fraction (not recorded which). The receptors shown here come from a male donor with ankylosing spondylitis.

The chain couples TRBV29-1 to TRBJ1-2; a possible D gene is TRBD1 (5 bases). Deletions cut 4 bases from V and 5 bases from J, with 11 bases between. This CDR3 has 12 residues. CDR1 SQVTM and CDR2 ANQGSEA come from the germline V gene. CDR3 coding DNA: TGCAGCGTTGGGGGGACGTCGTATGGCTACACCTTC. Its translation: CSVGGTSYGYTF.

This clonotype has just a few counts. The chain employs TRBV12-3 or TRBV12-4 and TRBJ2-6; D gene uncertain. This CDR3 is built from 15 residues. The CDR3 sequence is CCGSNHLSGANVLTF. DNA for the CDR3: TGTTGCGGCAGTAACCACTTATCTGGGGCCAACGTCCTGACTTTC.